A single sample is the source of the 19 T cell receptor beta chains below, sequenced in a study of T cell responses to AZD1222 COVID-19 vaccine. The assay was immunoSEQ multiplex PCR, and TCRdb's table has in-frame clones only and misses some. The table lists around 180,000 clones, approximately 87% of them singletons. The sequencing here drew on peripheral blood, taken on day 0 of MenACWY control vaccination. The receptors shown here come from an adult in good health.

The genes are TRBV18 and TRBJ1-1; TRBD1 is a possible D gene (6 bases). Germline V gives CDR1 KGHSH, CDR2 LQKENI. V was pared by 0 bases and J by 0 bases, with 14 bases between. This CDR3 has 17 residues. For the CDR3, the DNA is TGTGCCAGCTCACCACCGTTCCCTACAGGGCTGAACACTGAAGCTTTCTTT. This translates into CASSPPFPTGLNTEAFF.

This rearrangement joins TRBV28 to TRBJ2-3; TRBD2 matches at 7 bases. V was pared by 2 bases and J by 8 bases, with 16 bases of the junction left unmatched. Looked up from germline, CDR1 is MDHEN and CDR2 is SYDVKM. The CDR3 loop spans 17 amino acids. The chain's CDR3 is CASSLGAGVGPEGTQYF. CDR3 DNA sequence: TGTGCCAGCAGTTTAGGGGCGGGAGTGGGACCGGAAGGTACGCAGTATTTT.

The chain is built from TRBV6-5 and TRBJ2-3; the D gene is possibly TRBD2 (5 bases). CDR1 and CDR2 from the germline V gene are MNHEY and SVGAGI. The CDR3 spans 14 residues. V was shortened by 6 bases and J by 0 bases, with 10 bases between the two germline ends. The DNA of the CDR3 is TGTGCCAGCAGGTTCGGGAAGAGCACAGATACGCAGTATTTT. Protein sequence: CASRFGKSTDTQYF.

The gene calls are TRBV4-2 and TRBJ2-2, with D possibly TRBD1 on 6 matching bases. Per the germline V gene, CDR1 is LGHNA and CDR2 is YNFKEQ. The CDR3 spans 16 residues. Trimming took off 3 bases at V and 5 bases at J, with 16 bases between the two ends. The CDR3, as DNA: TGTGCCAGCAGCCAGGGGAACAGGGTTGGGACCGGGGAGCTGTTTTTT. It codes for CASSQGNRVGTGELFF.

The chain recombines TRBV28 with TRBJ1-2; 8 bases line up with TRBD1. Trimming at V came to 10 bases and at J to 3 bases, leaving 10 bases not matched to a gene. Germline CDR1 MDHEN, CDR2 SYDVKM. This CDR3 is built from 14 residues. CDR3 sequence reads: CATKPGQGYYGYTF. For the CDR3, the DNA is TGTGCCACAAAGCCAGGACAGGGCTACTATGGCTACACCTTC.

The V call is TRBV18, the J call TRBJ2-1; D unclear. The CDR3 is made up of 13 amino acids. Trimming cost V 2 bases and J 10 bases, with 12 bases left between them. Germline V gene data show CDR1 as KGHSH and CDR2 as LQKENI. The CDR3 sequence is CASSPSASSEQFF. CDR3 in DNA: TGTGCCAGCTCACCATCTGCATCCTCGGAGCAGTTCTTC.

This sequence joins TRBV29-1 and TRBJ1-1; 8 nucleotides agree with TRBD1. This CDR3 spans 13 amino acids. With V trimmed by 7 bases and J by 6 bases, 10 bases remained unmatched. Germline V gene data show CDR1 as SQVTM and CDR2 as ANQGSEA. CDR3 loop: CSARQGNRAEAFF. The CDR3 bases are TGCAGCGCTAGACAGGGGAATCGAGCTGAAGCTTTCTTT.

Only one count was recorded for this clone. Additional DNA sequences in this sample encode the identical CDR3. The chain links TRBV5-1 to TRBJ1-5; a weak D match, TRBD1 (6 bases). Germline CDR1 SGHRS, CDR2 YFSETQ. This CDR3 has 17 amino acids. V shed 2 bases and J shed 0 bases, with 15 bases lying between them. CDR3 amino acids: CASSLAGGPYSNQPQHF. The CDR3 DNA reads TGCGCCAGCAGCTTAGCCGGGGGCCCATATAGCAATCAGCCCCAGCATTTT.

CDR3 in DNA: TGTGCCAGCAGCATATCCCTTAGGCAGGGTGGCTACACCTTC. As protein: CASSISLRQGGYTF. The chain links TRBV28 to TRBJ1-2; weak D call: TRBD1 (5 bases). V was pared by 6 bases and J by 7 bases, with 18 bases between. CDR3 size: 14 residues. Germline assignment: CDR1 MDHEN and CDR2 SYDVKM.

This CDR3 reads CASSLAAGNNEQFF. The CDR3 region has the DNA TGCGCCAGCAGCTTGGCGGCAGGGAACAATGAGCAGTTCTTC. The chain couples TRBV5-1 to TRBJ2-1; possibly TRBD1 for D (5 bases). CDR1 and CDR2 (germline): SGHRS, YFSETQ. CDR3 length equals 14 residues. The V gene lost 0 bases and the J gene lost 5 bases, with 9 bases spanning the gap.

This clone was recorded once. V usage is TRBV28 and J usage is TRBJ1-1; D unclear. The CDR3 sequence is 15 residues long. Germline-derived CDR1 and CDR2 are MDHEN and SYDVKM. Trimming removed 2 bases at V and 0 bases at J, with 10 bases between. Here the CDR3 reads CASSLNGNMNTEAFF. CDR3 nucleotide sequence: TGTGCCAGCAGTTTAAACGGCAATATGAACACTGAAGCTTTCTTT.

The chain couples TRBV6-5 to TRBJ2-7; D possibly corresponds to TRBD1 (6 bases). Germline CDR1 reads MNHEY; CDR2 reads SVGAGI. V lost 0 bases to trimming and J lost 4 bases, with 10 bases between them. CDR3 length: 14 residues. The CDR3 nucleotides read TGTGCCAGCAGTTACTCGCGGCAGGGGTACGAGCAGTACTTC. It translates to CASSYSRQGYEQYF.

In DNA form, the CDR3 reads TGTGCCAGCTCACGAAATGGGGATAACACTGAAGCTTTCTTT. Encoded protein: CASSRNGDNTEAFF. The rearrangement joins TRBV18 to TRBJ1-1; D not resolved. Germline V gene lookup returns CDR1 KGHSH and CDR2 LQKENI. The CDR3 is made up of 14 amino acids. The V end lost 4 bases, the J end lost 2 bases, and 11 bases lay between the germline ends. Filled out from reference TRBV18 and TRBJ1-1, the complete variable domain reads NAGVMQNPRHLVRRRGQEARLRCSPMKGHSHVYWYRQLPEEGLKFMVYLQKENIIDESGMPKERFSAEFPKEGPSILRIQQVVRGDSAAYFCASSRNGDNTEAFFGQGTRLTVV.

The rearrangement uses TRBV25-1 and TRBJ1-6; 11 bases are a match to TRBD1. The V segment lost 5 bases and the J segment 9 bases; nucleotides outside the gene matches: 6. This CDR3 is built from 15 residues. Germline CDR1 MGHDK, CDR2 SYGVNS. The CDR3 DNA is TGTGCCAGCAGTTGGACAGGGGGCGGCGGTTCACCCCTCCACTTT. This codes for CASSWTGGGGSPLHF.

This clone was recorded once. The chain combines TRBV5-6 with TRBJ2-1; TRBD1 matches 8 bases. V shed 4 bases and J 0 bases; nucleotides not matched to a gene: 6. In germline, CDR1 is SGHDT, CDR2 YYEEEE. This CDR3 has 16 residues. In DNA, the CDR3 is TGTGCCAGCAGCGGGCGGACAGGGAGCTCCTACAATGAGCAGTTCTTC. Protein product: CASSGRTGSSYNEQFF.

This clone was recorded once. The chain combines TRBV28 with TRBJ1-1; a possible D gene is TRBD1 (5 bases). V was trimmed by 6 bases and J by 4 bases, leaving 9 bases between them. The CDR3 covers 12 residues. Per the germline V gene, CDR1 is MDHEN and CDR2 is SYDVKM. The chain's CDR3 is CASSPGSTEAFF. Written as DNA, the CDR3 is TGTGCCAGCAGCCCAGGGTCCACTGAAGCTTTCTTT.

This chain connects TRBV11-2 to TRBJ1-2, with a weak D call TRBD1 (6 bases). V gave up 1 base and J gave up 4 bases, with 16 bases separating them. CDR1 and CDR2 from the germline V gene are SGHAT and FQNNGV. The CDR3 is made up of 16 amino acids. The CDR3 sequence: CASSLAWTEGPYGYTF. The CDR3 DNA follows: TGTGCCAGCAGCTTAGCATGGACAGAAGGGCCCTATGGCTACACCTTC.

The chain employs TRBV7-8 and TRBJ2-3; D could derive from TRBD1 or TRBD2 (6 bases each). The CDR3 has 16 residues. V lost 3 bases to trimming and J lost 4 bases, with 17 bases between them. Germline CDR1 SGHVS, CDR2 FQNEAQ. CDR3 sequence (DNA): TGTGCCAGCAGCTTTTCCCAAGGGGGGCGGGCAGATACGCAGTATTTT. This translates into CASSFSQGGRADTQYF. The variable domain in full, completed from reference TRBV7-8 and TRBJ2-3, reads GAGVSQSPRYKVAKRGQDVALRCDPISGHVSLFWYQQALGQGPEFLTYFQNEAQLDKSGLPSDRFFAERPEGSVSTLKIQRTQQEDSAVYLCASSFSQGGRADTQYFGPGTRLTVL.

Written as DNA, the CDR3 is TGTGCCTGGGCTAGGCGGGCGGGAACGGTCACCGGGGAGCTGTTTTTT. Translated: CAWARRAGTVTGELFF. The J gene is TRBJ2-2, the V gene TRBV30; maybe TRBD2 (6 bases). With 5 bases removed from V and 4 bases from J, the gap between germline ends came to 20 bases. Germline-derived CDR1 and CDR2 are GTSNPN and SVGIG (reference sequence). This CDR3 has 16 amino acids.